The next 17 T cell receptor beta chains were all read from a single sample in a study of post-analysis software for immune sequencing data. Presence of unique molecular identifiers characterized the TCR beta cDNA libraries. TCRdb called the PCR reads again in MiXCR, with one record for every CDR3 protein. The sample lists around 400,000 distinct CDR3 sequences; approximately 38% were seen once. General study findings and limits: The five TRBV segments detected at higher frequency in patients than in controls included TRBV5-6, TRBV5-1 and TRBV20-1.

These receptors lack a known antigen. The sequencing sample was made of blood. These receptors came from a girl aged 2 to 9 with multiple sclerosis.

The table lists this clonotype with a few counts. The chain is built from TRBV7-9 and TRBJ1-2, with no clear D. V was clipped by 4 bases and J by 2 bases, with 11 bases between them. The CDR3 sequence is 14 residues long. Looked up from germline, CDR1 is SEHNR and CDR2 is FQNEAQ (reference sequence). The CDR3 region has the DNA TGTGCCAGCAGCTACGAGAGGGTAAACTATGGCTACACCTTC. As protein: CASSYERVNYGYTF.

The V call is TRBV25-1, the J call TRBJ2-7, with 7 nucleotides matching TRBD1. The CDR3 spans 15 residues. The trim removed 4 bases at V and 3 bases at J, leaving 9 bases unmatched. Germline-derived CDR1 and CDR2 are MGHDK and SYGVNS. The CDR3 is CASSGGYAGGYEQYF. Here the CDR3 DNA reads TGTGCCAGCAGTGGAGGGTACGCAGGGGGCTACGAGCAGTACTTC.

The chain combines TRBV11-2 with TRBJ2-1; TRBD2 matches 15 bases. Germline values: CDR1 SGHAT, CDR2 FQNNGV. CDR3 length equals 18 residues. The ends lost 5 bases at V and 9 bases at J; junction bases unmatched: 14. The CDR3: CASSLLGLAGGLFGEQFF. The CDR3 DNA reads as TGTGCCAGCAGCCTACTAGGACTAGCGGGGGGGCTATTCGGTGAGCAGTTCTTC.

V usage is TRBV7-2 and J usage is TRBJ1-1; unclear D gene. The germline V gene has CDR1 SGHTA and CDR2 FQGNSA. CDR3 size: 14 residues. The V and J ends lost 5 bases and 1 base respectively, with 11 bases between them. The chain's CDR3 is CASSPRPENTEAFF. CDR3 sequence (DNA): TGTGCCAGCAGCCCCCGGCCCGAGAACACTGAAGCTTTCTTT.

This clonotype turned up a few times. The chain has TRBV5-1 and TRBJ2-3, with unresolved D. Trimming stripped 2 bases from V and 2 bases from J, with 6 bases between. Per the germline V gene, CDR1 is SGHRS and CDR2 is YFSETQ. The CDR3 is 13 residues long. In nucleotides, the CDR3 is TGCGCCAGCAGCTTCCCGGCCACAGATACGCAGTATTTT. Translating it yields CASSFPATDTQYF.

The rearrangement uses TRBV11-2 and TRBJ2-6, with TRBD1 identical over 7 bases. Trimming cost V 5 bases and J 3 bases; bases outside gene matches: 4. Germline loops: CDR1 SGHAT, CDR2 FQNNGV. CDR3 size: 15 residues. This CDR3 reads CASSSSGGGANVLTF. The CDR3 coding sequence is TGTGCCAGCAGCAGTTCAGGGGGTGGGGCCAACGTCCTGACTTTC.

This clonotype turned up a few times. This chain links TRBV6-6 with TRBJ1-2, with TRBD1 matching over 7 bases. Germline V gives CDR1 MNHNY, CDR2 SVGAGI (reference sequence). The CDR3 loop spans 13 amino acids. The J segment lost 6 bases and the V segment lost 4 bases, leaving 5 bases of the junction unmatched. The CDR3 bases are TGTGCCAGCAGTTTGGGGACAGAAAATGGCTACACCTTC. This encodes CASSLGTENGYTF.

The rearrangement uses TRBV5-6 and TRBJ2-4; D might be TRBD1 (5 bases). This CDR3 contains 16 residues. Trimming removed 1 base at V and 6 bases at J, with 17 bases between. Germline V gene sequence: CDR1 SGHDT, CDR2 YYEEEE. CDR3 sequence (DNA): TGTGCCAGCAGCTTGTTGGGGCGTAGTGGAAGAAACATTCAGTACTTC. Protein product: CASSLLGRSGRNIQYF. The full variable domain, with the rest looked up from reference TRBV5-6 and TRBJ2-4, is DAGVTQSPTHLIKTRGQQVTLRCSPKSGHDTVSWYQQALGQGPQFIFQYYEEEERQRGNFPDRFSGHQFPNYSSELNVNALLLGDSALYLCASSLLGRSGRNIQYFGAGTRLSVL.

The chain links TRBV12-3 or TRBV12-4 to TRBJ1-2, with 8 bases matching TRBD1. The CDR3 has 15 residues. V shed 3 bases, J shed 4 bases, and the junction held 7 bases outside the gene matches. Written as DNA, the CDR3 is TGTGCCAGCAGTTTGCTTGACAGGGGTGGCTATGGCTACACCTTC. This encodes CASSLLDRGGYGYTF.

DNA of the CDR3: TGCAGCGAGATGAGCACAGATACGCAGTATTTT. It codes for CSEMSTDTQYF. The rearrangement links TRBV29-1 to TRBJ2-3; D remains ambiguous. Germline values: CDR1 SQVTM, CDR2 ANQGSEA. Trimming left V 7 bases short and J 0 bases short, with 5 bases between. The CDR3 extends over 11 amino acids.

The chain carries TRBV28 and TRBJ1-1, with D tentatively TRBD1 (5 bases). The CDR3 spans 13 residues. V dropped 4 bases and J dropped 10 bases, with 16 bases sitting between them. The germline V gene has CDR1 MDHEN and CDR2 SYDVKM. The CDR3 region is CASSSQGMDGAFF. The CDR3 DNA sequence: TGTGCCAGCAGTTCCCAGGGAATGGATGGAGCTTTCTTT.

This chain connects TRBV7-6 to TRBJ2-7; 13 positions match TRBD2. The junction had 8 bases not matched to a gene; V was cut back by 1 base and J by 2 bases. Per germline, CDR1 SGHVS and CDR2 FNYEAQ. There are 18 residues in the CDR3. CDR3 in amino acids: CASSLEGPGLAGAYEQYF. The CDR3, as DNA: TGTGCCAGCAGCTTAGAGGGCCCAGGACTAGCGGGAGCCTACGAGCAGTACTTC.

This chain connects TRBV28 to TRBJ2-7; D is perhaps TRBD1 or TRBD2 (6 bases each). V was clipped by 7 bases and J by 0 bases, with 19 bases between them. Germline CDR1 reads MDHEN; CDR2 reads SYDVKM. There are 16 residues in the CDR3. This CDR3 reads CASKGRTASFSYEQYF. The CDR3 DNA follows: TGTGCCAGCAAGGGGAGGACAGCCTCCTTCTCCTACGAGCAGTACTTC.

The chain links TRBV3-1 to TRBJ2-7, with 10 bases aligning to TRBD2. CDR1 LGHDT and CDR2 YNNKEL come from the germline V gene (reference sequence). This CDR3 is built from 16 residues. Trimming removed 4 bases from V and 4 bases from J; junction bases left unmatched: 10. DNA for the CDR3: TGTGCCAGCAGCCGGGGCGGAGCGGGGGGGCAGTACGAGCAGTACTTC. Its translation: CASSRGGAGGQYEQYF.

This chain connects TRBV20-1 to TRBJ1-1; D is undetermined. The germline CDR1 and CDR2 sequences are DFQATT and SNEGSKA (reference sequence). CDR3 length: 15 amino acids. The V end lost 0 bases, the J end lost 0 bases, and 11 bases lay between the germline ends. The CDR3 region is CSAREAGRMNTEAFF. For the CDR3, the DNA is TGCAGTGCTAGAGAGGCCGGACGGATGAACACTGAAGCTTTCTTT.

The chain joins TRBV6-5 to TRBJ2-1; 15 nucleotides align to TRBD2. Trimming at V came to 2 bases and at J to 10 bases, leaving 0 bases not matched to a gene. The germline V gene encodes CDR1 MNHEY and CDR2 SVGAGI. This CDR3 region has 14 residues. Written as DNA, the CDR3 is TGTGCCAGCAGTTACGGACTAGCGGGAGGGGAGCAGTTCTTC. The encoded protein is CASSYGLAGGEQFF.

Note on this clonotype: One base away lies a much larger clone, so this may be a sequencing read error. The CDR3 sequence: CVSSLSSRVDTQYF. DNA for the CDR3: TGTGTCAGCAGCTTATCTTCGCGGGTAGATACGCAGTATTTT. V usage is TRBV7-2 and J usage is TRBJ2-3; TRBD2 is a possible D gene (5 bases). The germline V gene has CDR1 SGHTA and CDR2 FQGNSA. This CDR3 has 14 amino acids.